The present T cell receptor beta chain was sequenced within a study of response to subunit inactivated influenza vaccine. Each CDR3 protein is one row after TCRdb ran MiXCR on the RT-PCR reads. The sample lists a few hundred thousand distinct CDR3 sequences; under 8.5% were seen once. CDR1 SNHLY and CDR2 FYNNEI come from the germline V gene. The CDR3 is 15 residues long. The germline V and J ends were trimmed by 6 bases and 2 bases, with 16 bases remaining between them. Study outcomes and limitations: With each seasonal influenza vaccination, the authors suggested, few new T cells are recruited.

Comment on this clonotype: What it binds is not known.

The chain has TRBV2 and TRBJ1-2; D is perhaps TRBD1 (6 bases). The receptor comes from a man between 50 and 69 years old who received an inactivated influenza vaccine. This specimen consisted of PBMCs from blood, obtained around 25 months after vaccination. The CDR3 protein is CASRGASISNYGYTF. For the CDR3, the DNA is TGTGCCAGCAGGGGGGCCTCTATAAGCAACTATGGCTACACCTTC.